A selection of T cell receptor beta chains follows, all from one sample in a study of neurological immune-mediated disorders. TCRdb reprocessed the 5' RACE reads via MiXCR and lists one record per CDR3 protein. In the table there are some 71,000 distinct CDR3 sequences, roughly 10% of which are singletons. Sample: PBMCs. Receptor source: a man aged 25-40 years in good health. The CDR3 runs from the conserved cysteine through the conserved F or W. D genes are given only for firm matches. Expanded clones are given a class, and other clones once, few, many or no size at all.

.	TRBV7-2	many	TRBJ2-3	CASSSPGLAALGDTQYF	TGTGCCAGCAGCTCGCCGGGATTAGCGGCTCTCGGGGATACGCAGTATTTT
.	TRBV7-9	many	TRBJ1-5	CASSEGGNQPQHF	TGTGCCAGCAGTGAGGGGGGGAATCAGCCCCAGCATTTT
.	TRBV5-5	many	TRBJ1-1	CASSAGVAGGEAFF	TGTGCCAGCAGTGCGGGGGTTGCGGGCGGTGAAGCTTTCTTT
TRBD2	TRBV6-6	many	TRBJ2-1	CASSYSETSGRNEQFF	TGTGCCAGCAGTTACTCAGAAACTAGCGGGCGAAATGAGCAGTTCTTC
.	TRBV6-2/TRBV6-3	many	TRBJ2-1	CASSPVWGEQFF	TGTGCCAGCTCCCCCGTCTGGGGGGAGCAGTTCTTC
.	TRBV7-8	many	TRBJ2-7	CASSLQSRTSYEQYF	TGTGCCAGCAGCTTACAGTCTAGAACTTCCTACGAGCAGTACTTC
.	TRBV20-1	many	TRBJ2-3	CSASLGPGDTQYF	TGCAGTGCTAGCCTAGGTCCGGGCGATACGCAGTATTTT
.	TRBV12-3/TRBV12-4	many	TRBJ1-4	CASRARGGWAANEKLFF	TGTGCCAGCAGGGCTCGGGGAGGGTGGGCAGCAAATGAAAAACTGTTTTTT
.	TRBV6-1	many	TRBJ2-2	CASRDFDRNTGELFF	TGTGCCAGCAGGGACTTCGACAGGAACACCGGGGAGCTGTTTTTT
TRBD2	TRBV7-9	many	TRBJ2-1	CASSVTSGYNEQFF	TGTGCCAGCAGCGTGACTAGCGGATACAATGAGCAGTTCTTC
.	TRBV6-4	many	TRBJ1-1	CASSNGQMNTEAFF	TGTGCCAGCAGCAATGGACAGATGAACACTGAAGCTTTCTTT
.	TRBV14	many	TRBJ2-3	CASSQVDGKTTDTQYF	TGTGCCAGCAGCCAAGTGGACGGGAAGACCACAGATACGCAGTATTTT
.	TRBV6-6	many	TRBJ2-7	CASSGGTTFYEQYF	TGTGCCAGCAGTGGCGGGACCACATTCTACGAGCAGTACTTC
.	TRBV10-3	many	TRBJ1-1	CAISEMVGLYTEAFF	TGTGCCATCAGTGAGATGGTAGGGTTGTACACTGAAGCTTTCTTT
.	TRBV7-2	many	TRBJ2-1	CASSMGQDTEQFF	TGTGCCAGCAGCATGGGTCAGGACACAGAGCAGTTCTTC
.	TRBV28	many	TRBJ2-5	CASSPSAGTQYF	TGTGCCAGCAGCCCGAGTGCCGGGACCCAGTACTTC
.	TRBV10-2	few	TRBJ2-1	CASSEWTAEQFF	TGCGCCAGCAGTGAGTGGACGGCTGAGCAGTTCTTC
.	TRBV28	.	TRBJ2-3	CASSLAVDTQYF	TGTGCCAGCAGTTTAGCGGTAGATACGCAGTATTTT
.	TRBV7-9	few	TRBJ2-3	CASSLNEVGDTQYF	TGTGCCAGCAGCTTAAACGAGGTTGGAGATACGCAGTATTTT
TRBD2	TRBV7-2	many	TRBJ2-3	CASSLVLAGEDTQYF	TGTGCCAGCAGCTTAGTTCTAGCGGGAGAAGATACGCAGTATTTT
TRBD2	TRBV11-3	many	TRBJ2-1	CASSRLAGGPNYNEQFF	TGTGCCAGCAGTAGACTAGCGGGAGGGCCCAACTACAATGAGCAGTTCTTC